These 18 T cell receptor beta chains were all obtained from the same sample, sequenced in a study of T cell changes during pregnancy in multiple sclerosis. The repertoire was sequenced with immunoSEQ multiplex PCR; TCRdb's copy has only in-frame clones and lacks some. The repertoire includes approximately 90,000 clones, 85% to 95% of them detected once, and 0.65% to 0.95% sits in the top ten. The sample consisted of peripheral blood, taken in the third trimester of pregnancy. These receptors all stem from a female donor with multiple sclerosis, enrolled in a pregnancy study.

The chain employs TRBV28 and TRBJ1-1; D gene ambiguous. Trimming pared 3 bases from V and 2 bases from J, leaving 19 bases between. Germline V gene data show CDR1 as MDHEN and CDR2 as SYDVKM. The CDR3 spans 17 residues. This CDR3 reads CASSLIRGRQINTEAFF. In DNA, the CDR3 is TGTGCCAGCAGTTTGATTAGAGGTAGGCAGATTAACACTGAAGCTTTCTTT.

V gene TRBV27 combines with J gene TRBJ1-2; TRBD1 matches 10 bases. Germline CDR1 and CDR2: MNHEY and SMNVEV (reference sequence). Trimming at V came to 7 bases and at J to 8 bases, leaving 10 bases not matched to a gene. There are 14 residues in the CDR3. In nucleotides, the CDR3 is TGTGCCAGCATCGGACAGGGGGGAATTGGGGGCTACACCTTC. It is translated as CASIGQGGIGGYTF.

The chain combines TRBV27 with TRBJ2-7; D is possibly TRBD1 (6 bases). The CDR3 spans 12 residues. V lost 7 bases, J lost 3 bases, and 10 bases lay in between. The germline V gene encodes CDR1 MNHEY and CDR2 SMNVEV (reference sequence). This chain's CDR3 is CASMTGLYEQYF. The CDR3 coding sequence is TGTGCCAGCATGACAGGACTCTACGAGCAGTACTTC.

As DNA, the CDR3 is TGTGCCAGCAGCGACAGGGTTTCCTACAATGAGCAGTTCTTC. Protein sequence: CASSDRVSYNEQFF. The gene calls are TRBV9 and TRBJ2-1, with a possible D match to TRBD1 (6 bases). The germline V gene has CDR1 SGDLS and CDR2 YYNGEE. Trimming removed 3 bases at V and 1 base at J, with 8 bases between. The CDR3 totals 14 residues.

The chain employs TRBV18 and TRBJ1-1, with 7 bases that match TRBD1. Germline values: CDR1 KGHSH, CDR2 LQKENI. With V trimmed by 4 bases and J by 1 base, 6 bases remained unmatched. There are 15 residues in the CDR3. The chain's CDR3 is CASSLAGQTNTEAFF. The CDR3 coding sequence is TGTGCCAGCTCACTCGCGGGACAGACGAACACTGAAGCTTTCTTT.

As to this clone: Other DNA sequences of this sample code for an identical CDR3. The chain has TRBV5-1 and TRBJ2-3, with a tentative D call TRBD1 (6 bases). Between the trimmed V and J ends, which lost 2 bases and 0 bases, there was a span of 7 bases. This CDR3 comprises 14 residues. Germline V gene sequence: CDR1 SGHRS, CDR2 YFSETQ. The CDR3: CASSLGQSTDTQYF. As DNA, the CDR3 is TGCGCCAGCAGCTTAGGACAGAGCACAGATACGCAGTATTTT.

The table lists this clone with a count of one. V is TRBV9 and J is TRBJ2-7, with D maybe TRBD2 (6 bases). CDR3 length equals 12 residues. Trimming pared 2 bases from V and 6 bases from J, leaving 9 bases between. CDR1 SGDLS and CDR2 YYNGEE come from the germline V gene. The DNA of the CDR3 is TGTGCCAGCAGCGTCGGAGGGTCCGAGCAGTACTTC. Protein sequence: CASSVGGSEQYF.

The V gene is TRBV7-3, the J gene TRBJ2-1; 11 bases align to TRBD2. CDR1 is SGHTA, CDR2 FQGTGA, per germline. The CDR3 is made up of 16 amino acids. The V and J ends lost 5 bases and 2 bases, in that order; junction bases with no gene match: 5. The CDR3 region has the DNA TGTGCCAGCAGCCAACCGGGACTAGCGGCCTACAATGAGCAGTTCTTC. Translation gives CASSQPGLAAYNEQFF. The whole variable domain, filled in from reference TRBV7-3 and TRBJ2-1, reads GAGVSQTPSNKVTEKGKYVELRCDPISGHTALYWYRQSLGQGPEFLIYFQGTGAADDSGLPNDRFFAVRPEGSVSTLKIQRTERGDSAVYLCASSQPGLAAYNEQFFGPGTRLTVL.

This chain links TRBV4-2 with TRBJ1-1; a weak D match, TRBD1 (6 bases). The CDR3 has 15 residues. The germline gives CDR1 LGHNA, CDR2 YNFKEQ. V was clipped by 4 bases and J by 3 bases, with 15 bases between them. The CDR3 DNA reads as TGTGCCAGCAGCCCGGAGGGGGGGAGCTACACTGAAGCTTTCTTT. It is translated as CASSPEGGSYTEAFF.

The chain links TRBV27 to TRBJ1-5; maybe TRBD1 (6 bases). The CDR3 extends over 17 amino acids. Trimming pared 6 bases from V and 2 bases from J, leaving 20 bases between. From germline, CDR1 is MNHEY and CDR2 SMNVEV (reference sequence). As DNA, the CDR3 is TGTGCCAGCAGCTCGTCACCCCGGGGGGCTGGCAATCAGCCCCAGCATTTT. Its translation is CASSSSPRGAGNQPQHF.

This clone appeared a single time. This chain uses TRBV6-1 with TRBJ2-7, with TRBD2 matching over 8 bases. Per germline, CDR1 MNHNS and CDR2 SASEGT. The junction had 7 bases not matched to a gene; V was cut back by 4 bases and J by 2 bases. This CDR3 is 15 amino acids long. This CDR3 is CASSGRAGGPYEQYF. The CDR3 DNA sequence: TGTGCCAGCAGTGGAAGGGCGGGAGGTCCCTACGAGCAGTACTTC.

The chain carries TRBV29-1 and TRBJ2-1, with 8 positions matching TRBD1. This CDR3 comprises 14 residues. CDR1 is SQVTM, CDR2 ANQGSEA, per germline. V shed 1 base and J 3 bases; nucleotides not matched to a gene: 2. The CDR3 region is CSVEVGQGYNEQFF. The CDR3 DNA sequence: TGCAGCGTTGAAGTAGGACAGGGCTACAATGAGCAGTTCTTC.

This chain connects TRBV25-1 to TRBJ2-1, with D perhaps TRBD1 (6 bases). The V end was cut by 3 bases, the J end by 6 bases, with 18 bases between. CDR1 is MGHDK and CDR2 is SYGVNS in the germline V gene. This CDR3 has 16 residues. Here the CDR3 reads CASSDPREDRGNEQFF. CDR3 DNA sequence: TGTGCCAGCAGTGACCCACGAGAGGACAGAGGCAATGAGCAGTTCTTC.

The table lists this clone with a few counts. The rearrangement links TRBV4-1 to TRBJ1-1; 10 nucleotides align to TRBD1. The CDR3 length is 15 residues. Per germline, CDR1 MGHRA and CDR2 YSYEKL. The V gene end was trimmed by 2 bases and the J gene end by 4 bases; junction bases not matched to a gene: 4. The CDR3 sequence is CASSQRDRGPTEAFF. DNA of the CDR3: TGCGCCAGCAGCCAAAGGGACAGGGGACCCACTGAAGCTTTCTTT.

This sequence joins TRBV6-5 and TRBJ2-1, with 8 nucleotides matching TRBD2. J lost 5 bases, V lost 4 bases, and 10 bases had no gene match. This CDR3 is 16 amino acids long. Per germline, CDR1 MNHEY and CDR2 SVGAGI. The CDR3 is CASSSTSSGGNNEQFF. CDR3 in DNA: TGTGCCAGCAGTTCGACCTCCTCGGGGGGGAACAATGAGCAGTTCTTC.

This chain links TRBV11-2 with TRBJ2-1; tentative D call: TRBD2 (6 bases). Trimming took off 1 base at V and 8 bases at J, with 15 bases between the two ends. Germline assignment: CDR1 SGHAT and CDR2 FQNNGV. The CDR3 is 15 residues long. CDR3 DNA: TGTGCCAGCAGCTTAGTGTCGGGAGTTAGGGATGAGCAGTTCTTC. Its translation is CASSLVSGVRDEQFF. The whole variable domain, remainder taken from reference TRBV11-2 and TRBJ2-1, is EAGVAQSPRYKIIEKRQSVAFWCNPISGHATLYWYQQILGQGPKLLIQFQNNGVVDDSQLPKDRFSAERLKGVDSTLKIQPAKLEDSAVYLCASSLVSGVRDEQFFGPGTRLTVL.

The chain uses TRBV9 and TRBJ2-6; D gene unclear. Between the trimmed V and J ends, which lost 3 bases and 0 bases, there was a span of 7 bases. CDR1 and CDR2 (germline): SGDLS, YYNGEE. This CDR3 region has 15 residues. CDR3 DNA sequence: TGTGCCAGCAGCGCTAGTAGCTCTGGGGCCAACGTCCTGACTTTC. Protein sequence: CASSASSSGANVLTF. Based on the CDR3 plus reference TRBV9 and TRBJ2-6, the full variable domain is DSGVTQTPKHLITATGQRVTLRCSPRSGDLSVYWYQQSLDQGLQFLIQYYNGEERAKGNILERFSAQQFPDLHSELNLSSLELGDSALYFCASSASSSGANVLTFGAGSRLTVL.

The gene calls are TRBV28 and TRBJ1-2, with D perhaps matching TRBD1 (6 bases). The germline V gene encodes CDR1 MDHEN and CDR2 SYDVKM. V was trimmed by 10 bases and J by 7 bases, leaving 22 bases between them. This CDR3 contains 14 residues. The CDR3 DNA sequence: TGTGCCATTCCTTCACGACAGGACCCTATTGGCTACACCTTC. This codes for CAIPSRQDPIGYTF.